This TCR beta chain was found in a study of T cells in localized non-small cell lung cancer. This CDR3 has 14 amino acids. Germline CDR1 reads SGHNT; CDR2 reads YENEEA. V lost 5 bases and J lost 5, with 15 bases in between. Regarding this clone: Its antigen is as yet unknown.

Study findings and constraints: Greater blood T cell density accompanied longer overall survival.

TCRdb keeps only in-frame clones here, not all; method: immunoSEQ multiplex PCR. The sample lists some 2,500 clones, about 20% seen once, with more than 15% in the top ten. This TCR was recovered from a woman aged 40-69 years with stage I lung adenocarcinoma. The sequencing used lung tumor tissue, collected before any cancer treatment. This chain links TRBV11-3 with TRBJ1-1; D is ambiguous. CDR3 residues: CASSITLLGTEAFF. Here the CDR3 DNA reads TGTGCCAGCAGCATTACCCTCCTAGGGACTGAAGCTTTCTTT.